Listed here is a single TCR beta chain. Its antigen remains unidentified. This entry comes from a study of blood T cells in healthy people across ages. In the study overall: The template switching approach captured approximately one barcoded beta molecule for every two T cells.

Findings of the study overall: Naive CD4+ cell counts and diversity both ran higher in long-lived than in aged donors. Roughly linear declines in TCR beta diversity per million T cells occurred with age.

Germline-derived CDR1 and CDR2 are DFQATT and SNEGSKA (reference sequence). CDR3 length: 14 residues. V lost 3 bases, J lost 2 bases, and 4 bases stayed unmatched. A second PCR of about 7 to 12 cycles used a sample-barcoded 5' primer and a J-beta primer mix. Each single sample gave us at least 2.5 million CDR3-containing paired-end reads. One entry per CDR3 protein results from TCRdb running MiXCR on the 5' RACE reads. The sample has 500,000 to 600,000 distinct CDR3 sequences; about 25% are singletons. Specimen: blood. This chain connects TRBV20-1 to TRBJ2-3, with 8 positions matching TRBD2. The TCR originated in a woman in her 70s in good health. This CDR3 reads CSASGRGDTDTQYF. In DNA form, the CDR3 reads TGCAGTGCTAGCGGGCGGGGGGACACAGATACGCAGTATTTT.